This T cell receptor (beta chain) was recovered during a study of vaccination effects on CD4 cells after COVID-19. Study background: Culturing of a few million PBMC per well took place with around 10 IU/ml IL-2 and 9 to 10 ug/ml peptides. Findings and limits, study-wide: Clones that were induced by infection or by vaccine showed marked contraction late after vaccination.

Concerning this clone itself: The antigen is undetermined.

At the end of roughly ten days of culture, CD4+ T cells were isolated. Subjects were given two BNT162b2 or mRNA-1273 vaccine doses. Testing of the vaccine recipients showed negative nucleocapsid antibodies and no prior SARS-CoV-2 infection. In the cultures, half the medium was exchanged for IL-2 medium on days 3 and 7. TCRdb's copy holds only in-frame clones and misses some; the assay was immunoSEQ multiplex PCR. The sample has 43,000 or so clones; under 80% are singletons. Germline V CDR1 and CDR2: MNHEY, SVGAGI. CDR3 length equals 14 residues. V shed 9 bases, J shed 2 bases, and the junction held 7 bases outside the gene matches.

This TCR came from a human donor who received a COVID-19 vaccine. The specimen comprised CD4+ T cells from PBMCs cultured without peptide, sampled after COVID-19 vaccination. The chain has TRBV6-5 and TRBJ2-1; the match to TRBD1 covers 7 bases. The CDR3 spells CASLGTVTYNEQFF. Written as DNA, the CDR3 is TGTGCCAGTCTCGGGACAGTCACCTACAATGAGCAGTTCTTC.